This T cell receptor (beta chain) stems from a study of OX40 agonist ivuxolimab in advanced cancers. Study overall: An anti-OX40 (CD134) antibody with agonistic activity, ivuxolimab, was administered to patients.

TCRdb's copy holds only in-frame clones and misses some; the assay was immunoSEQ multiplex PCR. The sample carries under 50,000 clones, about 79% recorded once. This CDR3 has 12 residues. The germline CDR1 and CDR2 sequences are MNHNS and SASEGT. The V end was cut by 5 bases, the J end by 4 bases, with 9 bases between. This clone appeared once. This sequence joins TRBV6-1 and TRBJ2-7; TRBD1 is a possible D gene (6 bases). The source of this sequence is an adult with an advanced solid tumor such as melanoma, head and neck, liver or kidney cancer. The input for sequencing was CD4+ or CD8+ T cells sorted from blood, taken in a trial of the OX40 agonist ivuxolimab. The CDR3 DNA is TGTGCCAGCAGTCAGGGGATATACGAGCAGTACTTC. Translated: CASSQGIYEQYF.